The rows below give T cell receptor beta chains drawn from one sample of a study of blood T cell repertoires in COVID-19. Profiling relied on immunoSEQ multiplex PCR, and the TCRdb table lists in-frame clones only, not all of them. The sample holds a few hundred thousand clones, 86% seen once. The material sequenced was peripheral blood. The receptors here all came from a woman in her sixties or seventies with COVID-19, enrolled during active disease. Each CDR3 is given with its conserved first and last residue. D genes are given only for firm matches. Only some rows state a clone size, as once, few, many or a class for expanded clones.

>TRBJ1-5|NA|16|NA|TRBV7-9
TGTGCCAGCAGCTTAGGTAGTGGGGGGAGCAATCAGCCCCAGCATTTT
CASSLGSGGSNQPQHF
>TRBJ1-6|TRBD1|13|once|TRBV6-6
TGTGCCGCTGAGGGGGCGTTCGATTCACCCCTCCACTTT
CAAEGAFDSPLHF
>TRBJ2-7|NA|15|NA|TRBV7-9
TGTGCCAGCAGCTCCAGCGGAGTCCCATCCTACGAGCAGTACTTC
CASSSSGVPSYEQYF
>TRBJ2-3|TRBD2|18|NA|TRBV24-1
TGTGCCACCAGTGATTCTTCGGGACTAGCGCCCTTTCCAGATACGCAGTATTTT
CATSDSSGLAPFPDTQYF
>TRBJ2-7|TRBD1|16|NA|TRBV11-3
TGTGCCAGCAGCAAGGGCTCCGGACAGGGTAACCACGAGCAGTACTTC
CASSKGSGQGNHEQYF
>TRBJ1-1|TRBD1|15|NA|TRBV7-8
TGTGCCAGCAGCGTACGACAGGGATCGAACACTGAAGCTTTCTTT
CASSVRQGSNTEAFF
>TRBJ1-2|NA|14|NA|TRBV6-2/TRBV6-3
TGTGCCAGCAGTTACCTCGGACACAACTATGGCTACACCTTC
CASSYLGHNYGYTF
>TRBJ2-7|TRBD1|16|NA|TRBV6-2/TRBV6-3
TGTGCCAGCAGTTACTCCCGGGACAGGAGCTCCTACGAGCAGTACTTC
CASSYSRDRSSYEQYF
>TRBJ2-7|NA|13|NA|TRBV6-5
TGTGCCAGCAGTCCTCGGACGGGAAAGGTGGAGTACTTC
CASSPRTGKVEYF
>TRBJ1-3|NA|13|NA|TRBV7-6
TGTGCCAGCAGCTTCAACTCTGGAAACACCATATATTTT
CASSFNSGNTIYF